The 17 T cell receptor beta chains below all came from one sample that was sequenced in a study of memory CD4+ T cells and cytomegalovirus serostatus. The sort gate was single viable CD3+CD4+CD8-CD45RO+ cells for memory CD4+ T cells. Only in-frame clones appear in the TCRdb table, and some are missing; sequencing was by immunoSEQ multiplex PCR. In the table there are under 40,000 clones, roughly 85% of which are singletons. Material for sequencing was memory CD4+ T cells from blood. Source of these receptors: an adult in good health and CMV-seropositive.

V gene TRBV5-1 combines with J gene TRBJ2-7; TRBD2 matches 8 bases. The germline CDR1 and CDR2 sequences are SGHRS and YFSETQ. V shed 0 bases and J 6 bases; nucleotides not matched to a gene: 8. There are 15 residues in the CDR3. CDR3 nucleotide sequence: TGCGCCAGCAGCTTGGGGGGGACTAGATCCACCGAGCAGTACTTC. Residues: CASSLGGTRSTEQYF.

The CDR3 region has the DNA TGCGCCAGCAGCCAGACGGGGATACTTAACTATGGCTACACCTTC. It translates to CASSQTGILNYGYTF. The chain has TRBV4-1 and TRBJ1-2; D is uncertain. The CDR3 is made up of 15 amino acids. Germline-derived CDR1 and CDR2 are MGHRA and YSYEKL. V was trimmed by 3 bases and J by 1 base, leaving 12 bases between them.

The gene calls are TRBV5-1 and TRBJ1-1; 7 bases align to TRBD1. The CDR3 consists of 16 residues. J lost 4 bases, V lost 3 bases, and 12 bases had no gene match. Germline CDR1 is SGHRS and CDR2 is YFSETQ. The CDR3, as DNA: TGCGCCAGCAGCTCGATAACCGGGACAGCGATCACTGAAGCTTTCTTT. Its translation: CASSSITGTAITEAFF.

The chain carries TRBV28 and TRBJ2-1; 9 nucleotides line up with TRBD2. Germline-derived CDR1 and CDR2 are MDHEN and SYDVKM. CDR3 length equals 16 residues. Trimming at V came to 7 bases and at J to 7 bases, leaving 14 bases not matched to a gene. DNA for the CDR3: TGTGCCAGCATACCAGCGGGAGGACGCACGGCTAATGAGCAGTTCTTC. Its protein product is CASIPAGGRTANEQFF. The complete variable domain, with remaining parts taken from reference TRBV28 and TRBJ2-1, reads DVKVTQSSRYLVKRTGEKVFLECVQDMDHENMFWYRQDPGLGLRLIYFSYDVKMKEKGDIPEGYSVSREKKERFSLILESASTNQTSMYLCASIPAGGRTANEQFFGPGTRLTVL.

The rearrangement links TRBV9 to TRBJ2-7; D assignment may be TRBD1 or TRBD2 (5 bases each). Between the trimmed V and J ends, which lost 2 bases and 6 bases, there was a span of 15 bases. Germline V gene lookup returns CDR1 SGDLS and CDR2 YYNGEE. This CDR3 is 14 amino acids long. This chain's CDR3 is CASSVEGSLSEQYF. In DNA form, the CDR3 reads TGTGCCAGCAGCGTCGAGGGGTCCCTGTCCGAGCAGTACTTC.

V is TRBV5-4 and J is TRBJ2-2; maybe TRBD1 (5 bases). CDR1 and CDR2 (germline): SGHNT, YYREEE (reference sequence). V dropped 4 bases and J dropped 5 bases, with 15 bases sitting between them. The length of the CDR3 is 15 residues. In DNA form, the CDR3 reads TGTGCCAGCAGCACCGGACACCGACAGACCGGGGAGCTGTTTTTT. Translating gives CASSTGHRQTGELFF. The full variable domain, completed using reference TRBV5-4 and TRBJ2-2, is ETGVTQSPTHLIKTRGQQVTLRCSSQSGHNTVSWYQQALGQGPQFIFQYYREEENGRGNFPPRFSGLQFPNYSSELNVNALELDDSALYLCASSTGHRQTGELFFGEGSRLTVL.

The J gene is TRBJ1-3, the V gene TRBV6-6; 7 bases match TRBD1. V was clipped by 6 bases and J by 0 bases; unmatched bases: 8. CDR1 is MNHNY and CDR2 is SVGAGI in the germline V gene (reference sequence). CDR3 size: 16 residues. The CDR3 sequence is CASSRQGVFSGNTIYF. CDR3 nucleotides: TGTGCCAGCAGCCGACAGGGTGTCTTCTCTGGAAACACCATATATTTT.

The chain combines TRBV6-1 with TRBJ2-3; 7 bases agree with TRBD2. Germline CDR1 is MNHNS and CDR2 is SASEGT. Losses at the gene ends were 3 bases for V and 5 bases for J; bases not matched to a gene: 14. This CDR3 region has 17 residues. CDR3 loop: CASSDVVRGSTVDTQYF. In DNA, the CDR3 is TGTGCCAGCAGTGATGTGGTTCGCGGGAGTACGGTAGATACGCAGTATTTT.

V gene TRBV29-1 combines with J gene TRBJ2-3; 7 positions agree with TRBD2. J gave up 2 bases and V 7 bases, and 12 bases lay outside the gene matches. The CDR3 is 15 amino acids. CDR1 SQVTM and CDR2 ANQGSEA come from the germline V gene. The CDR3 sequence is CSGGGGTAYTDTQYF. The DNA of the CDR3 is TGCAGCGGTGGGGGGGGAACGGCCTACACAGATACGCAGTATTTT.

Here the CDR3 reads CASSFGNYPYEQYF. The CDR3 coding sequence is TGTGCCAGCAGCTTCGGTAACTACCCCTACGAGCAGTACTTC. The J gene is TRBJ2-7, the V gene TRBV5-6; D gene uncertain. Per the germline V gene, CDR1 is SGHDT and CDR2 is YYEEEE. V lost 2 bases and J lost 2, with 11 bases in between. CDR3 length equals 14 residues.

This clone is categorized as medium-sized. The chain uses TRBV5-1 and TRBJ1-6, with 10 bases identical to TRBD1. The V gene end was trimmed by 0 bases and the J gene end by 8 bases; junction bases not matched to a gene: 8. Germline V CDR1 and CDR2: SGHRS, YFSETQ. The CDR3 has 17 amino acids. DNA of the CDR3: TGCGCCAGCAGCTTGGTGACAGGGGGCGTGGGGGATTCACCCCTCCACTTT. Its protein is CASSLVTGGVGDSPLHF.

This chain links TRBV11-2 with TRBJ1-1; D is undetermined. CDR3 length: 12 residues. V was shortened by 0 bases and J by 11 bases, with 10 bases between the two germline ends. CDR1 SGHAT and CDR2 FQNNGV come from the germline V gene. CDR3 sequence: CASSLEGGWAFF. The CDR3 region has the DNA TGTGCCAGCAGCTTAGAGGGAGGCTGGGCTTTCTTT.

This sequence joins TRBV6-6 and TRBJ1-1, with D possibly TRBD1 on 5 matching bases. Trimming shortened V by 8 bases and J by 4 bases, and 23 bases separated the two germline ends. The CDR3 totals 16 residues. Per germline, CDR1 MNHNY and CDR2 SVGAGI (reference sequence). The CDR3 sequence is CASPPGAGKFFTEAFF. CDR3 bases: TGTGCCAGCCCTCCAGGCGCAGGGAAGTTTTTCACTGAAGCTTTCTTT.

The gene calls are TRBV7-6 and TRBJ2-7; either TRBD1 or TRBD2 may supply D (6 bases each). The CDR3 loop spans 15 amino acids. Trimming removed 1 base at V and 6 bases at J, with 16 bases between. CDR1 SGHVS and CDR2 FNYEAQ come from the germline V gene. CDR3 protein: CASSLEGLGGREQYF. Here the CDR3 DNA reads TGTGCCAGCAGCTTAGAGGGGTTAGGGGGGCGCGAGCAGTACTTC.

The chain recombines TRBV6-5 with TRBJ1-2; TRBD1 might be the D (5 bases). With 2 bases removed from V and 5 bases from J, the gap between germline ends came to 15 bases. Germline V lookup: CDR1 MNHEY, CDR2 SVGAGI. The CDR3 spans 15 residues. The CDR3 loop is CASSYRSGRVYGYTF. The CDR3 DNA follows: TGTGCCAGCAGTTACAGGTCAGGGCGAGTGTATGGCTACACCTTC.

The rearrangement links TRBV25-1 to TRBJ2-3; 11 bases match TRBD1. From germline, CDR1 is MGHDK and CDR2 SYGVNS. The CDR3 runs to 17 residues. After removal of 4 bases from V and 3 bases from J, the junction contained 9 bases not matched to a gene. CDR3 amino acids: CASSARPGTGGTDTQYF. CDR3 coding DNA: TGTGCCAGCAGTGCCCGACCGGGGACAGGGGGGACAGATACGCAGTATTTT.

This clone was detected only once. The chain couples TRBV7-2 to TRBJ2-7, with 7 nucleotides matching TRBD2. J lost 6 bases, V lost 5 bases, and 4 bases had no gene match. Germline V gene data show CDR1 as SGHTA and CDR2 as FQGNSA. CDR3 length: 12 residues. CDR3: CASSREVGEQYF. The CDR3 bases are TGTGCCAGCAGCCGGGAGGTTGGCGAGCAGTACTTC.